The sequence of this T cell receptor (beta chain) was determined in a study of blood T cells in healthy people across ages. The wider study: Template switching caught about one barcoded beta molecule for each two T cells. Points from the study as a whole: Diversity of TCR beta correlated strongly with naive T cell percentage. Lack of knowledge of donor CMV status possibly confounded expanded clonotype changes.

A second PCR of about 7 to 11 cycles used a sample-barcoded 5' primer and a J-beta primer mix. Using its own MiXCR run on the 5' RACE reads, TCRdb lists one record per CDR3 protein. The data contain approximately 600,000 distinct CDR3 sequences, roughly 50% of them seen just once; the ten biggest clones take up around 37%. In its sample, this clonotype was seen once. The antigen remains unidentified. The CDR3 contains 16 residues. The ends were cut back, 6 bases at V and 1 base at J, with 18 bases in the middle. Per germline, CDR1 MNHEY and CDR2 SVGEGT. This chain joins TRBV6-2 or TRBV6-3 and TRBJ1-2, with unresolved D. This TCR came from a man aged 55 to 70 in good health. The sequencing input was blood. CDR3 amino acids: CASREYTGGLNYGYTF. The CDR3, as DNA: TGTGCCAGCAGGGAATACACGGGCGGCCTTAACTATGGCTACACCTTC.